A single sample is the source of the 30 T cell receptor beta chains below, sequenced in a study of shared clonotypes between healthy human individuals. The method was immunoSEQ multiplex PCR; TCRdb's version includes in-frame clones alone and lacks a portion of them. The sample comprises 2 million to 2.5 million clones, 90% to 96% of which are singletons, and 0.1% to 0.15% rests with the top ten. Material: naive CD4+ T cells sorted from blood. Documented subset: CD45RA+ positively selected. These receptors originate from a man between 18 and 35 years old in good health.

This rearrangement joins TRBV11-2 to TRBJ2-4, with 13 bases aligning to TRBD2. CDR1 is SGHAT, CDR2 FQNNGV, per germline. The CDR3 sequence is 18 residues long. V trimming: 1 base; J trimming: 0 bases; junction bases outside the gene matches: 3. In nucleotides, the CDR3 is TGTGCCAGCAGCTTAGGGACTAGCGGGAGCGTAGCCAAAAACATTCAGTACTTC. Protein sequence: CASSLGTSGSVAKNIQYF.

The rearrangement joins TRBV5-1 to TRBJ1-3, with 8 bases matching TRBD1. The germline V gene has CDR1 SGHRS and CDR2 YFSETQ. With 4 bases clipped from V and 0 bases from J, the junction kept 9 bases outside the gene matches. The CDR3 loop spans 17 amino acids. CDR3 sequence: CASSQRTGTFSGNTIYF. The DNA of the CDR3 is TGCGCCAGCAGCCAGAGGACAGGGACATTCTCTGGAAACACCATATATTTT.

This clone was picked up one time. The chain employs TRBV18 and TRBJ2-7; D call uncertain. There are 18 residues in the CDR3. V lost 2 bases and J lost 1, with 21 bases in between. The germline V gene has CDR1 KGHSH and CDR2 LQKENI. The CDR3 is CASSPSLTVPDHSYEQYF. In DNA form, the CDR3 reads TGTGCCAGCTCACCATCTCTGACTGTCCCCGACCATTCCTACGAGCAGTACTTC.

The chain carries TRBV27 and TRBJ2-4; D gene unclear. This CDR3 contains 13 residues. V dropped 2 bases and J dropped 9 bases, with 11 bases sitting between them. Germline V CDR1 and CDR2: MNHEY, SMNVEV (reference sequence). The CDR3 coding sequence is TGTGCCAGCAGTTTAAATGGGCAGAGCATTCAGTACTTC. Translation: CASSLNGQSIQYF.

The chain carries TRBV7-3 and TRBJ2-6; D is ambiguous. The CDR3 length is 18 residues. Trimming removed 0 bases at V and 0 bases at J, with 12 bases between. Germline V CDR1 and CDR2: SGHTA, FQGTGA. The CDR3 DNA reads TGTGCCAGCAGCTTAACGTATCCGTATAGCTCTGGGGCCAACGTCCTGACTTTC. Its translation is CASSLTYPYSSGANVLTF.

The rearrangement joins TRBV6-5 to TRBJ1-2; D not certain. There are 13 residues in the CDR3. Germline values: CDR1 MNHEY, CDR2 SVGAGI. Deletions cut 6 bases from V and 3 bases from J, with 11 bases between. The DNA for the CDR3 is TGTGCCAGCAGCCGATCGGCGGACTATGGCTACACCTTC. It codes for CASSRSADYGYTF.

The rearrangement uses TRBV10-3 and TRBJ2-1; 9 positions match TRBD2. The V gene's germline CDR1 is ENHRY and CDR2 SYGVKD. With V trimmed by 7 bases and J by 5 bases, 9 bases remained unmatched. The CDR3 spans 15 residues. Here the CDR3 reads CAINVAGAVDNEQFF. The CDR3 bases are TGTGCCATCAACGTAGCGGGAGCCGTGGACAATGAGCAGTTCTTC.

The CDR3 here is CASSLRRGGQIQETQYF. The CDR3 nucleotides read TGTGCCAGCAGTTTACGGCGGGGGGGACAGATACAAGAGACCCAGTACTTC. The chain links TRBV28 to TRBJ2-5; 9 nucleotides align to TRBD2. The CDR3 sequence is 17 residues long. After removal of 2 bases from V and 2 bases from J, the junction contained 9 bases not matched to a gene. Germline loops: CDR1 MDHEN, CDR2 SYDVKM.

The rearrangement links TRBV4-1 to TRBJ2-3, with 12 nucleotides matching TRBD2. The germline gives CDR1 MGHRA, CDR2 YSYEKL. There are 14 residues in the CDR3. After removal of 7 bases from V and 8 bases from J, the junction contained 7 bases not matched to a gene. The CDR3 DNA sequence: TGCGCCAGCACCTCGACTAGCGGGAGTTCTACGCAGTATTTT. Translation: CASTSTSGSSTQYF.

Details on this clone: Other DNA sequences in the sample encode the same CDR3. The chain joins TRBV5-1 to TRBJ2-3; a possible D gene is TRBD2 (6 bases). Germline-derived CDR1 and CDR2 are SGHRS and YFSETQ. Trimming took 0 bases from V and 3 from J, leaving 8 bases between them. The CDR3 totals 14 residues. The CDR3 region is CASSLVGSTDTQYF. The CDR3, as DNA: TGCGCCAGCAGCTTGGTCGGGAGTACAGATACGCAGTATTTT.

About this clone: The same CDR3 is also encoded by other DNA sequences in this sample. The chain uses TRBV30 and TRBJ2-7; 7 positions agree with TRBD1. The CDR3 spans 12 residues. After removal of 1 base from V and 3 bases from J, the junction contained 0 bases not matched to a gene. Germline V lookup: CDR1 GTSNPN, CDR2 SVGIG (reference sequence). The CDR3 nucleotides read TGTGCCTGGAGTGGACAGGGCTACGAGCAGTACTTC. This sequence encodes CAWSGQGYEQYF.

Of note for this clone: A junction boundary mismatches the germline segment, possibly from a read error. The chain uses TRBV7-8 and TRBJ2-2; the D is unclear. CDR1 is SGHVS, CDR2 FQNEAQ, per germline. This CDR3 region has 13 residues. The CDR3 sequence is CASSLGVAGELFF. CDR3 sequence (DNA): TGTGCCAGCAGTTTAGGCGTGGCCGGGGAGCTGTTTTTT. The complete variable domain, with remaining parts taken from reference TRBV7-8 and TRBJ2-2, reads GAGVSQSPRYKVAKRGQDVALRCDPISGHVSLFWYQQALGQGPEFLTYFQNEAQLDKSGLPSDRFFAERPEGSVSTLKIQRTQQEDSAVYLCASSLGVAGELFFGEGSRLTVL.

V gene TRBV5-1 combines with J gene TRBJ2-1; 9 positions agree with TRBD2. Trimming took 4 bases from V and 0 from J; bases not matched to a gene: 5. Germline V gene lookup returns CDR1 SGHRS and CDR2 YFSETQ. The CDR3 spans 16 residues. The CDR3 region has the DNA TGCGCCAGCAGCCCGGTAGCGGGAGACTCCTACAATGAGCAGTTCTTC. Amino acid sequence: CASSPVAGDSYNEQFF.

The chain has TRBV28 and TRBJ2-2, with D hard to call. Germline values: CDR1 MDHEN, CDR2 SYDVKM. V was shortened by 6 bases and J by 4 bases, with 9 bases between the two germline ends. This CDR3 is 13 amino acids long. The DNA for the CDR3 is TGTGCCAGCAGAGAGAGTGGCACCGGGGAGCTGTTTTTT. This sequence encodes CASRESGTGELFF.

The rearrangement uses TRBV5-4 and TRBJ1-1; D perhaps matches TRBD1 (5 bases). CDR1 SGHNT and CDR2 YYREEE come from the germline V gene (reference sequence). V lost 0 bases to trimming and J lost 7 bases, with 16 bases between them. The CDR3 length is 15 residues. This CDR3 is CASSLGDPRDSEAFF. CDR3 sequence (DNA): TGTGCCAGCAGCTTGGGGGACCCCCGGGATAGTGAAGCTTTCTTT. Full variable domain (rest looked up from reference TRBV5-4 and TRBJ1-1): ETGVTQSPTHLIKTRGQQVTLRCSSQSGHNTVSWYQQALGQGPQFIFQYYREEENGRGNFPPRFSGLQFPNYSSELNVNALELDDSALYLCASSLGDPRDSEAFFGQGTRLTVV.

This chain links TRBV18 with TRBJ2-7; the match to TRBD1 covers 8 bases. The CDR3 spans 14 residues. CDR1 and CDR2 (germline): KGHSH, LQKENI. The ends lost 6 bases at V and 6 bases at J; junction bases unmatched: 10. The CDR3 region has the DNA TGTGCCAGCTCTCTCGACAGGGGAAGTCTCGAGCAGTACTTC. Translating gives CASSLDRGSLEQYF.

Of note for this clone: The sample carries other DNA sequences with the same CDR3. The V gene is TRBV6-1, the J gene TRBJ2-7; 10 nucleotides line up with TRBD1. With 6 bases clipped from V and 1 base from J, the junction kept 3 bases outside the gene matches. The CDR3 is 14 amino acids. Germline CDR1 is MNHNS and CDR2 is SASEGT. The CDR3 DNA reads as TGTGCCAGCAGCGACAGGGGGCGGTCCTACGAGCAGTACTTC. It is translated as CASSDRGRSYEQYF.

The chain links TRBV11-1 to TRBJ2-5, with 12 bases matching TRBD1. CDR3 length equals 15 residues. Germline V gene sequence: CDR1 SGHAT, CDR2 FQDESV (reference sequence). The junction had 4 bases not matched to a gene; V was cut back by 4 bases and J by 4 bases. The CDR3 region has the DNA TGTGCCAGCAGCTCCTGGGACAGGGGGCGAGAGACCCAGTACTTC. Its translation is CASSSWDRGRETQYF.

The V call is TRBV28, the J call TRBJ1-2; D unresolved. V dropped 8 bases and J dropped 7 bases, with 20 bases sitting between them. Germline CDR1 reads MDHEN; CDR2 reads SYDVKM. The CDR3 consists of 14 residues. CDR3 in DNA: TGTGCCAGCGTTGAACCCCCCTTAAGTGGTGGCTACACCTTC. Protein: CASVEPPLSGGYTF.

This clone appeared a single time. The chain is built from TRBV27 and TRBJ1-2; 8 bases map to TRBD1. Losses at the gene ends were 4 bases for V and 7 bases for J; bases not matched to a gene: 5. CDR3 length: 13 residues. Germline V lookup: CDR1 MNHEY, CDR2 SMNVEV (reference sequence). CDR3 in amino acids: CASSSTGVGGYTF. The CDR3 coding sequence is TGTGCCAGCAGTTCGACAGGGGTAGGTGGCTACACCTTC.

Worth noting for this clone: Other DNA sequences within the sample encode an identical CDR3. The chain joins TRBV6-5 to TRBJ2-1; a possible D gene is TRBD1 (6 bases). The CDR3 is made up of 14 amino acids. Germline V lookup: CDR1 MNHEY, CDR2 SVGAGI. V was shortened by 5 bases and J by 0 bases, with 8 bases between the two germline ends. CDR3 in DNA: TGTGCCAGCAGTAGGGGGAGCTCCTACAATGAGCAGTTCTTC. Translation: CASSRGSSYNEQFF.

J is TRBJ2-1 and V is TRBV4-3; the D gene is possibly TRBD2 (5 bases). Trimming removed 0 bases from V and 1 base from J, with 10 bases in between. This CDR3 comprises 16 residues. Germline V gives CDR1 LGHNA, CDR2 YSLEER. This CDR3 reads CASSQDLTTSYNEQFF. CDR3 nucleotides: TGCGCCAGCAGCCAAGATCTGACTACTTCCTACAATGAGCAGTTCTTC.

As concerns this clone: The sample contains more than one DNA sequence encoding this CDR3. CDR3 amino acids: CASSLTGTEAFF. The DNA for the CDR3 is TGTGCCAGCAGCTTGACAGGGACTGAAGCTTTCTTT. The chain is built from TRBV7-9 and TRBJ1-1; the match to TRBD1 covers 7 bases. Germline V gene data show CDR1 as SEHNR and CDR2 as FQNEAQ (reference sequence). This CDR3 region has 12 residues. J lost 5 bases, V lost 3 bases, and 0 bases had no gene match.

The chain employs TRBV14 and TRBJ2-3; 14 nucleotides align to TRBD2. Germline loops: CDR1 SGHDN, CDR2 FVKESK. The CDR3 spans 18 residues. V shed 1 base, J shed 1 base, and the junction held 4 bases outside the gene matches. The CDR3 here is CASSQGLAGGRRTDTQYF. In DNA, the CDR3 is TGTGCCAGCAGCCAAGGACTAGCGGGGGGGCGTCGCACAGATACGCAGTATTTT.

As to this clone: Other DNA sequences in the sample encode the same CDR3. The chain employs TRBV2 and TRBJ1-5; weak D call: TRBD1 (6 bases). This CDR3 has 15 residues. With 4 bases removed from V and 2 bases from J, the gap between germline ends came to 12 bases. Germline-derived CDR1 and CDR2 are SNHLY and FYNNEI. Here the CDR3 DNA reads TGTGCCAGCAGTGGTACAGGGTCGGGCAATCAGCCCCAGCATTTT. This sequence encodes CASSGTGSGNQPQHF.

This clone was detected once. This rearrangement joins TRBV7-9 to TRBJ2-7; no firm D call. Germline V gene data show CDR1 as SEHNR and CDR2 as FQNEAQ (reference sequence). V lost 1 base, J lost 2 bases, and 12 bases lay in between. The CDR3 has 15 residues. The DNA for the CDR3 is TGTGCCAGCAGCTTAGTAAACGGAAGACCCTACGAGCAGTACTTC. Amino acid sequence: CASSLVNGRPYEQYF.

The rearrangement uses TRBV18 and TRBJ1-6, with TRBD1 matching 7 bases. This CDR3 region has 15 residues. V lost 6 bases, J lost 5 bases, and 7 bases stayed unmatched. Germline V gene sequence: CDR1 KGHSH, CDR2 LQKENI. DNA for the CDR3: TGTGCCAGCTCTCCCGGGACAGCTAATAATTCACCCCTCCACTTT. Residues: CASSPGTANNSPLHF.

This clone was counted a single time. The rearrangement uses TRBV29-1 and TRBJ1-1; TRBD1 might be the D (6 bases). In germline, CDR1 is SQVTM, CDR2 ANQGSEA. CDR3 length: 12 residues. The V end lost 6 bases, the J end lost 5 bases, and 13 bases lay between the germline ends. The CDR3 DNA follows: TGCAGCGTCTATATACAGGGAACTGAAGCTTTCTTT. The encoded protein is CSVYIQGTEAFF.

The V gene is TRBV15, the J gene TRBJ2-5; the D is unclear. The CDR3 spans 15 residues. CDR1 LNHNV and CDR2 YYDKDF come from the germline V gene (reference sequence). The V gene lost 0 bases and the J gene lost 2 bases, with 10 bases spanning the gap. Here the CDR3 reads CATSREGRKQETQYF. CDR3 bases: TGTGCCACCAGCAGAGAAGGACGGAAACAAGAGACCCAGTACTTC.

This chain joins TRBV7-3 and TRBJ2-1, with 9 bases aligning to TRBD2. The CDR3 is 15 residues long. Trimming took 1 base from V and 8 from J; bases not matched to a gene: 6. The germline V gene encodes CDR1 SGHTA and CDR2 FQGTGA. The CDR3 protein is CASSLSLAGVHEQFF. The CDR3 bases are TGTGCCAGCAGCTTAAGTTTAGCGGGGGTCCATGAGCAGTTCTTC. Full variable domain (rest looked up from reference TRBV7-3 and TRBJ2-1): GAGVSQTPSNKVTEKGKYVELRCDPISGHTALYWYRQSLGQGPEFLIYFQGTGAADDSGLPNDRFFAVRPEGSVSTLKIQRTERGDSAVYLCASSLSLAGVHEQFFGPGTRLTVL.